This passage covers 24 T cell receptor beta chains from one sample sequenced in a study of Tregs in tolerant kidney transplant recipients. Clones were sequenced by immunoSEQ multiplex PCR, and TCRdb holds only the in-frame ones, with some missing. The sample comprises around 78,000 clones, approximately 89% of which are singletons, and 0.34% rests with the top ten. The sequenced sample was Tregs from blood, obtained before the transplant. These receptors originate from a human donor who received a combined kidney and bone marrow transplant.

This clone came up once. The chain carries TRBV10-1 and TRBJ2-7; TRBD1 agrees at 9 bases. Germline V lookup: CDR1 WNHNN, CDR2 SYGVQD (reference sequence). Trimming took 7 bases from V and 3 from J; bases not matched to a gene: 16. The CDR3 has 17 amino acids. CDR3 sequence reads: CASIINRDRVQRYEQYF. In DNA form, the CDR3 reads TGCGCCAGCATCATAAACCGGGACAGGGTCCAACGCTACGAGCAGTACTTC.

The genes are TRBV11-2 and TRBJ2-5, with D unclear. V was cut by 4 bases and J by 3 bases, with 3 bases left in between. This CDR3 is built from 11 residues. The germline V gene encodes CDR1 SGHAT and CDR2 FQNNGV. The CDR3 protein is CASSSEETQYF. The CDR3 coding sequence is TGTGCCAGCAGCTCAGAAGAGACCCAGTACTTC.

The chain links TRBV29-1 to TRBJ2-1; D uncertain. The CDR3 has 13 amino acids. The V end lost 3 bases, the J end lost 2 bases, and 8 bases lay between the germline ends. Germline V gene data show CDR1 as SQVTM and CDR2 as ANQGSEA. The CDR3, as DNA: TGCAGCGTTGACCGGAGCGCCTACAATGAGCAGTTCTTC. Protein sequence: CSVDRSAYNEQFF.

The V gene is TRBV28, the J gene TRBJ2-1; D is uncertain. This CDR3 spans 12 amino acids. The V gene's germline CDR1 is MDHEN and CDR2 SYDVKM. Trimming shortened V by 2 bases and J by 10 bases, and 9 bases separated the two germline ends. CDR3 protein: CASSLIIGEQFF. CDR3 nucleotides: TGTGCCAGCAGTTTAATTATCGGAGAGCAGTTCTTC.

This chain connects TRBV10-3 to TRBJ1-1; 10 bases are shared with TRBD1. CDR1 is ENHRY and CDR2 is SYGVKD in the germline V gene. The V and J ends lost 6 bases and 2 bases, in that order; junction bases with no gene match: 6. The CDR3 covers 15 residues. In DNA, the CDR3 is TGTGCCATCAGACCGGGACAGGGGTTAAACACTGAAGCTTTCTTT. Residues: CAIRPGQGLNTEAFF.

This sequence joins TRBV5-8 and TRBJ2-3; D unresolved. Trimming took 6 bases from V and 6 from J, leaving 11 bases between them. Germline loops: CDR1 SGHTS, CDR2 YDEGEE. The CDR3 loop spans 12 amino acids. The CDR3 here is CASTSPPDTQYF. The CDR3 coding sequence is TGTGCCAGCACCTCCCCCCCTGATACGCAGTATTTT.

V usage is TRBV2 and J usage is TRBJ2-3, with 10 bases that match TRBD2. The V gene end was trimmed by 2 bases and the J gene end by 5 bases; junction bases not matched to a gene: 4. The CDR3 has 15 amino acids. Germline-derived CDR1 and CDR2 are SNHLY and FYNNEI. The CDR3 coding sequence is TGTGCCAGCAGTGAACTAGCGGGAGTTGGAGATACGCAGTATTTT. This translates into CASSELAGVGDTQYF.

This clone was detected once. The chain employs TRBV7-9 and TRBJ1-6; D is unclear. Trimming took 3 bases from V and 9 from J, leaving 12 bases between them. This CDR3 region has 14 residues. Germline V gene data show CDR1 as SEHNR and CDR2 as FQNEAQ (reference sequence). The CDR3 sequence is CASSFETEVSPLHF. The CDR3 DNA reads TGTGCCAGCAGCTTCGAAACGGAAGTTTCACCCCTCCACTTT.

The CDR3, as DNA: TGCGCCAGCAGCGCGGGACTAGCGGGAGGCTCCTACAATGAGCAGTTCTTC. Amino acids: CASSAGLAGGSYNEQFF. V is TRBV5-1 and J is TRBJ2-1; TRBD2 aligns across 15 bases. Germline-derived CDR1 and CDR2 are SGHRS and YFSETQ. Trimming took 4 bases from V and 0 from J; bases not matched to a gene: 2. The CDR3 has 17 amino acids.

V gene TRBV29-1 combines with J gene TRBJ2-1, with D possibly TRBD2 on 5 matching bases. The CDR3 totals 17 residues. With 4 bases removed from V and 3 bases from J, the gap between germline ends came to 22 bases. Germline CDR1 reads SQVTM; CDR2 reads ANQGSEA. The CDR3 coding sequence is TGCAGCGTTGGCCCCCTGGATGGCTTCGGGGACTACAATGAGCAGTTCTTC. Its translation: CSVGPLDGFGDYNEQFF.

Only one count was recorded for this clone. This chain connects TRBV9 to TRBJ2-2, with D tentatively TRBD2 (5 bases). The CDR3 extends over 14 amino acids. Trimming took 2 bases from V and 6 from J, leaving 11 bases between them. Germline V gene lookup returns CDR1 SGDLS and CDR2 YYNGEE. The CDR3 DNA sequence: TGTGCCAGCAGCGTTAGGTCGGGGTCCGGGGAGCTGTTTTTT. Translated: CASSVRSGSGELFF.

The chain uses TRBV28 and TRBJ2-7; 7 bases are a match to TRBD1. The ends lost 5 bases at V and 6 bases at J; junction bases unmatched: 4. Germline CDR1 and CDR2: MDHEN and SYDVKM. This CDR3 region has 12 residues. The CDR3 DNA is TGTGCCAGCAGTCCCGACAGGGTCGAGCAGTACTTC. Translation: CASSPDRVEQYF.

The V gene is TRBV18, the J gene TRBJ1-6; 11 positions agree with TRBD1. In germline, CDR1 is KGHSH, CDR2 LQKENI. CDR3 size: 16 residues. The J segment lost 9 bases and the V segment lost 2 bases, leaving 6 bases of the junction unmatched. CDR3 coding DNA: TGTGCCAGCTCACCAATGCCCGGGACAGGGGGTTCACCCCTCCACTTT. This translates into CASSPMPGTGGSPLHF.

The chain links TRBV27 to TRBJ2-3; 7 nucleotides align to TRBD2. Losses at the gene ends were 2 bases for V and 0 bases for J; bases not matched to a gene: 14. In germline, CDR1 is MNHEY, CDR2 SMNVEV (reference sequence). The CDR3 totals 19 residues. The CDR3 nucleotides are TGTGCCAGCAGTTTAAAGAGCGGGGAAGGTGGGATTAGCACAGATACGCAGTATTTT. It is translated as CASSLKSGEGGISTDTQYF.

This rearrangement joins TRBV18 to TRBJ1-5; D is uncertain. Trimming took 0 bases from V and 11 from J, leaving 11 bases between them. This CDR3 is 13 amino acids long. From germline, CDR1 is KGHSH and CDR2 LQKENI. In DNA, the CDR3 is TGTGCCAGCTCACCACCAACGGAGACAACCCAGCATTTT. Residues: CASSPPTETTQHF.

V usage is TRBV6-5 and J usage is TRBJ2-3; 9 bases map to TRBD1. Germline CDR1 MNHEY, CDR2 SVGAGI. CDR3 size: 15 residues. The trim removed 6 bases at V and 4 bases at J, leaving 8 bases unmatched. Here the CDR3 DNA reads TGTGCCAGCAGAAACAGGGGGCCCCTCGCAGATACGCAGTATTTT. Protein sequence: CASRNRGPLADTQYF.

The CDR3 loop reads CASSPVSGQETQYF. CDR3 DNA: TGTGCCAGCTCACCAGTTTCAGGGCAAGAGACCCAGTACTTC. The V and J genes are TRBV18 and TRBJ2-5; possibly TRBD1 for D (5 bases). V was shortened by 2 bases and J by 2 bases, with 9 bases between the two germline ends. Germline CDR1 is KGHSH and CDR2 is LQKENI. This CDR3 comprises 14 residues.

The V and J genes are TRBV18 and TRBJ2-5, with D possibly called TRBD1 or TRBD2 (5 bases each). This CDR3 comprises 13 residues. With 5 bases removed from V and 11 bases from J, the gap between germline ends came to 18 bases. From germline, CDR1 is KGHSH and CDR2 LQKENI. The CDR3 protein is CASSFERGREQYF. The DNA of the CDR3 is TGTGCCAGCTCATTTGAAAGGGGAAGGGAGCAGTACTTC.

V and J are TRBV7-8 and TRBJ1-5; 7 positions agree with TRBD1. V was clipped by 1 base and J by 6 bases; unmatched bases: 9. Germline CDR1 and CDR2: SGHVS and FQNEAQ. This CDR3 is built from 16 residues. The CDR3 DNA reads as TGTGCCAGCAGCTTAGGGAGTCAGGGGGGAGGTCAGCCCCAGCATTTT. The encoded protein is CASSLGSQGGGQPQHF.

The J gene is TRBJ2-7, the V gene TRBV6-6; D gene uncertain. This CDR3 is 15 amino acids long. V was clipped by 2 bases and J by 5 bases, with 16 bases between them. Germline V gene lookup returns CDR1 MNHNY and CDR2 SVGAGI (reference sequence). Written as DNA, the CDR3 is TGTGCCAGCAGTTACGACATCGGGTTCAGTCACGAGCAGTACTTC. This sequence encodes CASSYDIGFSHEQYF.

The chain combines TRBV11-2 with TRBJ2-5, with a possible D match to TRBD2 (6 bases). The V end lost 3 bases, the J end lost 2 bases, and 13 bases lay between the germline ends. The CDR3 length is 15 residues. Germline V gives CDR1 SGHAT, CDR2 FQNNGV. CDR3 in DNA: TGTGCCAGCAGCTTCACGGGAGACCCTCAAGAGACCCAGTACTTC. Residues: CASSFTGDPQETQYF. Based on the CDR3 plus reference TRBV11-2 and TRBJ2-5, the full variable domain is EAGVAQSPRYKIIEKRQSVAFWCNPISGHATLYWYQQILGQGPKLLIQFQNNGVVDDSQLPKDRFSAERLKGVDSTLKIQPAKLEDSAVYLCASSFTGDPQETQYFGPGTRLLVL.

This chain uses TRBV9 with TRBJ1-2; D is unclear. V shed 3 bases and J shed 4 bases, with 10 bases lying between them. The germline CDR1 and CDR2 sequences are SGDLS and YYNGEE. The CDR3 loop spans 13 amino acids. The CDR3 bases are TGTGCCAGCAGCGGCGGGTTCGGCTATGGCTACACCTTC. The encoded protein is CASSGGFGYGYTF.

The chain is built from TRBV5-1 and TRBJ2-2, with 7 bases lining up with TRBD2. The V and J ends lost 0 bases and 4 bases, in that order; junction bases with no gene match: 6. CDR1 SGHRS and CDR2 YFSETQ come from the germline V gene. The CDR3 is made up of 16 amino acids. In DNA form, the CDR3 reads TGCGCCAGCAGCTTGGTCCGCGGGAGTGGCACCGGGGAGCTGTTTTTT. Its protein product is CASSLVRGSGTGELFF.

The rearrangement joins TRBV6-5 to TRBJ2-1; D might be TRBD2 (6 bases). The CDR3 has 14 residues. Germline V gene sequence: CDR1 MNHEY, CDR2 SVGAGI. V was shortened by 4 bases and J by 0 bases, with 7 bases between the two germline ends. The CDR3 bases are TGTGCCAGCAGTTCGGACTACTCCTACAATGAGCAGTTCTTC. It encodes CASSSDYSYNEQFF.